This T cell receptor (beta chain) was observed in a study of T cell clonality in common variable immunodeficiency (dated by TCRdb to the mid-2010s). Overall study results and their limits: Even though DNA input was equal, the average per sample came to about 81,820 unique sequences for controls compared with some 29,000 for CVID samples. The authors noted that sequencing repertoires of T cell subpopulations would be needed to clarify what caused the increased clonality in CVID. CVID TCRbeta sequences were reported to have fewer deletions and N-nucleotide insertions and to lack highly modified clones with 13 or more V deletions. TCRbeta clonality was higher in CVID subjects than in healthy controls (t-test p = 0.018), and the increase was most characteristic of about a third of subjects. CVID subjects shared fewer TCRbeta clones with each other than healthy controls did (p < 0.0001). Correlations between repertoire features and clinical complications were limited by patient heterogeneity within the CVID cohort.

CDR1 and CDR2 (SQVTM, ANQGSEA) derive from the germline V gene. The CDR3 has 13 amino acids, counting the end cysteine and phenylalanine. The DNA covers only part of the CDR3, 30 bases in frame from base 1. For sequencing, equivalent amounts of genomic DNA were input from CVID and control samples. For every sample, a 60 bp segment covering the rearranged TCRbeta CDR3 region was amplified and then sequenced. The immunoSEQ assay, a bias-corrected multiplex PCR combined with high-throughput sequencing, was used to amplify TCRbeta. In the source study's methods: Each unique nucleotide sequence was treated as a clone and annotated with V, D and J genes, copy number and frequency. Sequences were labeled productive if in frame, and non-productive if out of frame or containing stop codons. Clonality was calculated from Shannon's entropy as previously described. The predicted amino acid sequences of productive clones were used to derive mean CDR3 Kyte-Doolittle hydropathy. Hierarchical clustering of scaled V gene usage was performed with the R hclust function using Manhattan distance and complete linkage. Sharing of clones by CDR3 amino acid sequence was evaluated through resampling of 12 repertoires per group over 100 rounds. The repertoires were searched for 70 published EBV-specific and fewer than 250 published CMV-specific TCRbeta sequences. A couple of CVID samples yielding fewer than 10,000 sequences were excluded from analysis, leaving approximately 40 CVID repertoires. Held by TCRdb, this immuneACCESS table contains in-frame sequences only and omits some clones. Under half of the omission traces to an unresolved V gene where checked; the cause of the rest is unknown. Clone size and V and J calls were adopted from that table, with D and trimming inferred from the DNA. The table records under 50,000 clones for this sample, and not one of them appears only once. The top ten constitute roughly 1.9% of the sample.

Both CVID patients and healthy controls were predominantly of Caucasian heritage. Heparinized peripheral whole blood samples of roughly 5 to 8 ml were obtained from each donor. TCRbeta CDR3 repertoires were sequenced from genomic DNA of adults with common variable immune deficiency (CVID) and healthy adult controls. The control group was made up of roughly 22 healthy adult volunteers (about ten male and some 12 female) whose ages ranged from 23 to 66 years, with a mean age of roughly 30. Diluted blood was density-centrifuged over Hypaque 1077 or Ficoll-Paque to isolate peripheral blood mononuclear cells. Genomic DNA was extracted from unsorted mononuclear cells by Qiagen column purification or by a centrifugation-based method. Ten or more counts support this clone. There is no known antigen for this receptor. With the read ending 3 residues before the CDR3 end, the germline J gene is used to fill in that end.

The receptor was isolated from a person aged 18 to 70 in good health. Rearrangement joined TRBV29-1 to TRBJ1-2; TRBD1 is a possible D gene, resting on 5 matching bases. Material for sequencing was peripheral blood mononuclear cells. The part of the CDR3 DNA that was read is TGCAGCGTTGATAAGGAGGGGTCACCATAC. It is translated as CSVDKEGSPY. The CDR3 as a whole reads CSVDKEGSPYYTF.